This TCR beta chain stems from a study of regulatory T cells in long-lasting Graves disease. The study's findings and limits: Persistent disease showed a preference for TRBV28, TRBJ1-2 and TRBJ2-5. Persistent patients shared more public clonotypes (around 3,000) than new patients (about 1,000).

As to this clonotype: Its matching antigen is unknown.

TCR beta libraries were built with iRepertoire HTBI primers and Arm-PCR of CDR3 regions. MiXCR, run by TCRdb on the multiplex PCR reads, gives a single entry per CDR3 protein. The sample contains hundreds of thousands of distinct CDR3 sequences, around 20% of which appear only once. Germline CDR1 MNHNS, CDR2 SASEGT. The CDR3 extends over 17 amino acids. Trimming cost V 5 bases and J 0 bases; bases outside gene matches: 9. Indicated time point: persistent/refractory GD, antithyroid drugs over 5 years with positive TRAb. Preparation of the TCR library used RNA extracted from PBMCs. Xi'an, China, was home to the endocrinology department that provided patients. Blood from the periphery, nine milliliters in all, was drawn into EDTA tubes.

The receptor's source is a female donor with Graves disease. The chain couples TRBV6-1 to TRBJ1-3, with 8 bases aligning to TRBD1. Sequences were derived from peripheral blood mononuclear cells (PBMCs), sampled when the disease was refractory, from a patient treated with antithyroid drugs. The CDR3, as DNA: TGTGCCAGCAGTCTCGGACAGGGCGTCATCTCTGGAAACACCATATATTTT. Its protein product is CASSLGQGVISGNTIYF.